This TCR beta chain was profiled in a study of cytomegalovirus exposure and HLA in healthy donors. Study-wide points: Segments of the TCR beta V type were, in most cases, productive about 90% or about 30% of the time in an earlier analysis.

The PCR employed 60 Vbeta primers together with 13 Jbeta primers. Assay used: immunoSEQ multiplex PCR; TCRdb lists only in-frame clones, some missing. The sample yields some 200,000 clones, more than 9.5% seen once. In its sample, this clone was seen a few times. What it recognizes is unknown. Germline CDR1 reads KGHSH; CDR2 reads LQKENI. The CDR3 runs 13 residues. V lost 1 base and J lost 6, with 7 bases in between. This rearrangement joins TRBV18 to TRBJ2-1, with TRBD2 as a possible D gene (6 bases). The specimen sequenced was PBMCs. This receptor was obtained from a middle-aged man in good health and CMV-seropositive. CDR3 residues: CASSPQGLNEQFF. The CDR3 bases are TGTGCCAGCTCACCACAGGGACTCAATGAGCAGTTCTTC.